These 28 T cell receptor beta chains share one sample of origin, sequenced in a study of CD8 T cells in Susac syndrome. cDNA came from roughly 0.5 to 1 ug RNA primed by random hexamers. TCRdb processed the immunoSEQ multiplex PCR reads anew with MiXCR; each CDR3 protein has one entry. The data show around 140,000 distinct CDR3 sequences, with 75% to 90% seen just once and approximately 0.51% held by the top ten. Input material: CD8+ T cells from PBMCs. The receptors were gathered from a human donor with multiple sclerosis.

CDR3 loop: CASSPPGTVGEQYV. The CDR3 DNA sequence: TGTGCCAGCAGCCCGCCCGGGACAGTTGGCGAGCAGTACGTC. The chain recombines TRBV7-9 with TRBJ2-7; TRBD1 matches at 7 bases. Trimming took 5 bases from V and 6 from J; bases not matched to a gene: 10. This CDR3 is built from 14 residues. CDR1 is SEHNR, CDR2 FQNEAQ, per germline (reference sequence).

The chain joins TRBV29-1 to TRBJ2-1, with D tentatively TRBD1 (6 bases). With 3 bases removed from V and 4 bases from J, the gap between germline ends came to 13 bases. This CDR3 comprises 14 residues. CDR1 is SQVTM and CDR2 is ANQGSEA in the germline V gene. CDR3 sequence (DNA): TGCAGCGTTGAGATGGGACACATATACAATGAGCAGTTCTTC. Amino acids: CSVEMGHIYNEQFF.

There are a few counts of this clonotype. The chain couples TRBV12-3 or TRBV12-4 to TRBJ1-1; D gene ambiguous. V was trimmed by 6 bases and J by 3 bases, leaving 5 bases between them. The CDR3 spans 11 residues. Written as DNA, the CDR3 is TGTGCCAGCAGATTGGACACTGAAGCTTTCTTT. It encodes CASRLDTEAFF.

The CDR3 DNA follows: TGTGCCAGCAGCCAAACAGAAAATGAAAAACTGTTTTTT. This encodes CASSQTENEKLFF. The chain employs TRBV13 and TRBJ1-4; D is unresolved. V gave up 5 bases and J gave up 5 bases, with 9 bases separating them. This CDR3 comprises 13 residues. CDR1 and CDR2 from the germline V gene are PRHDT and FYEKMQ (reference sequence).

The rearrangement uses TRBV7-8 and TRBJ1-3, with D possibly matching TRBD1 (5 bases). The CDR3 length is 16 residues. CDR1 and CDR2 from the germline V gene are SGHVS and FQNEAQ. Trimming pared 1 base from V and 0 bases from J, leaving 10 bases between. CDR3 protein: CASSLDQGYSGNTIYF. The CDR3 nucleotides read TGTGCCAGCAGCTTAGATCAGGGCTACTCTGGAAACACCATATATTTT.

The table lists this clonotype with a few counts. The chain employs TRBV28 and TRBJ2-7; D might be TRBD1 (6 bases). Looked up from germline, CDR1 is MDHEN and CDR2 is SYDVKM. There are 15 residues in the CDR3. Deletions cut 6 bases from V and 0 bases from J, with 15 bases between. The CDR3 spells CASRPDRHSSYEQYF. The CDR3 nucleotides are TGTGCCAGCAGGCCCGACAGGCATAGCTCCTACGAGCAGTACTTC.

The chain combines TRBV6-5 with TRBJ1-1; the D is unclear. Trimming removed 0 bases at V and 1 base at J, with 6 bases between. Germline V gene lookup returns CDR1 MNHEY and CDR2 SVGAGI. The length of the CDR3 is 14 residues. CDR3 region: CASSYSNGNTEAFF. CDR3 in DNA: TGTGCCAGCAGTTACTCGAACGGGAACACTGAAGCTTTCTTT.

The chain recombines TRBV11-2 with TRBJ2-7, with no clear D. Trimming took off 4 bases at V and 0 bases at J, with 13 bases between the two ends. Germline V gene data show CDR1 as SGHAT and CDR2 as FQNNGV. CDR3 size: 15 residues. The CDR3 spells CASSSSWQSSYEQYF. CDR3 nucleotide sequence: TGTGCCAGCAGCTCCAGCTGGCAGTCCTCCTACGAGCAGTACTTC.

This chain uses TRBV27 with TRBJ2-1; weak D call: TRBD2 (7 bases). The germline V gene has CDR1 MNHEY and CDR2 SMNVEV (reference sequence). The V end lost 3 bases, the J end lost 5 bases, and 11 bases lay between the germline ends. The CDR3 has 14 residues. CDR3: CASSLRGGNNEQFF. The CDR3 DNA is TGTGCCAGCAGTTTGAGGGGGGGGAACAATGAGCAGTTCTTC.

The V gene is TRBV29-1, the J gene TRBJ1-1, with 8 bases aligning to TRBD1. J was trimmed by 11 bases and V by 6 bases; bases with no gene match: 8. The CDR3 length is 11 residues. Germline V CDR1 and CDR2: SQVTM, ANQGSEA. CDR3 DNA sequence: TGCAGCGTAGGACAGGGAGATGTGGCTTTCTTT. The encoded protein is CSVGQGDVAFF.

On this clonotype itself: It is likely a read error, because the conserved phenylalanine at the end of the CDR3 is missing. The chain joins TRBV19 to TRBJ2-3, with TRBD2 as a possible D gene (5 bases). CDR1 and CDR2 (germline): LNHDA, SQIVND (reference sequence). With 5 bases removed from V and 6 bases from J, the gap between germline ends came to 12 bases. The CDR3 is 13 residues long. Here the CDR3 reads CASSSWTLDTQYL. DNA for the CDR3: TGTGCCAGTAGTTCGTGGACTCTGGATACGCAGTATCTT.

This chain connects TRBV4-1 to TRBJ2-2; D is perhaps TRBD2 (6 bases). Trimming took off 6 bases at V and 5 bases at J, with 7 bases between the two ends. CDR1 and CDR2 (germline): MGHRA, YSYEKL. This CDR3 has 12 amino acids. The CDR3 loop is CASRLATGELFF. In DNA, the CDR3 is TGCGCCAGCAGACTAGCAACCGGGGAGCTGTTTTTT.

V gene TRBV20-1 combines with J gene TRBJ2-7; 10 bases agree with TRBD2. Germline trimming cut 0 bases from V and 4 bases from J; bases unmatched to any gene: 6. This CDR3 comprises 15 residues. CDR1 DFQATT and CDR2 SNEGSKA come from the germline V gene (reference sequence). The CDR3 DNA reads TGCAGTGCTAGAGACGATAGCGGGGGGCTTTACGAGCAGTACTTC. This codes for CSARDDSGGLYEQYF.

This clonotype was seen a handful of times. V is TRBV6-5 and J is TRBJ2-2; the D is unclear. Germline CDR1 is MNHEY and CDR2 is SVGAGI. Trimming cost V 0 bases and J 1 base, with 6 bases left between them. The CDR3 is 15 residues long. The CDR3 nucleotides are TGTGCCAGCAGTTACTCTCACCGGAACACCGGGGAGCTGTTTTTT. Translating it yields CASSYSHRNTGELFF.

This CDR3 is CASSEVGGNQPQHF. For the CDR3, the DNA is TGTGCCAGCTCGGAGGTGGGTGGCAATCAGCCCCAGCATTTT. The chain recombines TRBV27 with TRBJ1-5; D remains ambiguous. The CDR3 contains 14 residues. Per the germline V gene, CDR1 is MNHEY and CDR2 is SMNVEV (reference sequence). Deletions cut 8 bases from V and 2 bases from J, with 13 bases between.

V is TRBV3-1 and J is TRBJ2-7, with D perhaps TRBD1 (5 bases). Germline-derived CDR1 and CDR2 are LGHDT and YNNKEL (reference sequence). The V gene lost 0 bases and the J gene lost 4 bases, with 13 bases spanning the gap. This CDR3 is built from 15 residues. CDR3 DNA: TGTGCCAGCAGCCAAGAGGAAGGGGCGGCGTACGAGCAGTACTTC. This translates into CASSQEEGAAYEQYF.

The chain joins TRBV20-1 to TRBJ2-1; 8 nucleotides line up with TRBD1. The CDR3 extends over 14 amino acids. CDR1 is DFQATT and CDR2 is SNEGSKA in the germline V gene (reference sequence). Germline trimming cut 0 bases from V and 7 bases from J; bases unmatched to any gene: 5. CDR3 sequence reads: CSARDIGQGNEQFF. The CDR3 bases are TGCAGTGCTAGAGATATTGGACAGGGAAATGAGCAGTTCTTC.

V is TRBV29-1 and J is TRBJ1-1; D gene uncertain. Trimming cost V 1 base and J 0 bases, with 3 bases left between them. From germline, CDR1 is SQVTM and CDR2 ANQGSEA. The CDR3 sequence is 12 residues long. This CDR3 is CSVEAMNTEAFF. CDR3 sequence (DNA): TGCAGCGTTGAAGCAATGAACACTGAAGCTTTCTTT.

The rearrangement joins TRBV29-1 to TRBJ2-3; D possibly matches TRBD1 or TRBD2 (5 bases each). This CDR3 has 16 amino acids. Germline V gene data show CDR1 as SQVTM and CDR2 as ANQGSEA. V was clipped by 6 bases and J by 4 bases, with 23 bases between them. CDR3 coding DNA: TGCAGCGTCAGTACCGGGACCTCTATAGGGGCAGATACGCAGTATTTT. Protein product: CSVSTGTSIGADTQYF.

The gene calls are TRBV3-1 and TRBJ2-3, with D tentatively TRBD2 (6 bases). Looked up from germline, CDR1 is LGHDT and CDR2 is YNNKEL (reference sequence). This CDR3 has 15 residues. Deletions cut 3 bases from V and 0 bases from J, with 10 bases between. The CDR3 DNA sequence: TGTGCCAGCAGCCATGGGGGGACTAGCACAGATACGCAGTATTTT. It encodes CASSHGGTSTDTQYF.

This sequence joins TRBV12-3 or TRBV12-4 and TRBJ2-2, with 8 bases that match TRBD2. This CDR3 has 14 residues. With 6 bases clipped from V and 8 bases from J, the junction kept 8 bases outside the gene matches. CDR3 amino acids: CASRQTGGPGELFF. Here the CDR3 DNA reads TGTGCCAGCAGACAGACGGGGGGGCCTGGGGAGCTGTTTTTT.

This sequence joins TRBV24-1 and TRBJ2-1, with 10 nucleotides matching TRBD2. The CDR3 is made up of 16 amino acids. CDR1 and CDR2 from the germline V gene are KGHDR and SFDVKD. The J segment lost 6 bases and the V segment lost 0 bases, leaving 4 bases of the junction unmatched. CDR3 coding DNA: TGTGCCACCAGTGATTTGGGAGCGGGAGGGCCCAATGAGCAGTTCTTC. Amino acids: CATSDLGAGGPNEQFF.

The CDR3 nucleotides read TGCGCCAGCAGCCAAGGGTCCCGGCCGCAGTTCTTC. This encodes CASSQGSRPQFF. The J gene is TRBJ2-1, the V gene TRBV4-1; no clear D gene. V was cut by 1 base and J by 12 bases, with 10 bases left in between. The CDR3 length is 12 residues. The germline V gene has CDR1 MGHRA and CDR2 YSYEKL.

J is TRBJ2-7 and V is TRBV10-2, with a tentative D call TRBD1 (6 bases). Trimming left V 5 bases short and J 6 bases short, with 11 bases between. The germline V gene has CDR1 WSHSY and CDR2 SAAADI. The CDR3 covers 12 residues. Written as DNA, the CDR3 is TGCGCCAGCAGTTCCTTAGGGGGCGAGCAGTACTTC. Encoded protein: CASSSLGGEQYF.

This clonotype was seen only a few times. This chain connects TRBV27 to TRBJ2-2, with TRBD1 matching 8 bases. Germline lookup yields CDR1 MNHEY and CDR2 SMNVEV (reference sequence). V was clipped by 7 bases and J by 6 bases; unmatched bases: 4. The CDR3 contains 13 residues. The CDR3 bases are TGTGCCAGCAAACTACAGGGGGCCGGGGAGCTGTTTTTT. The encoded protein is CASKLQGAGELFF.

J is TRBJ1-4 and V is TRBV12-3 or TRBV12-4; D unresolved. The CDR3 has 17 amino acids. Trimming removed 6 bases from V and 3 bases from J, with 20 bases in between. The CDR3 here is CASRHQELGTANEKLFF. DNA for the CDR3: TGTGCCAGCAGGCACCAAGAATTAGGAACCGCTAATGAAAAACTGTTTTTT.

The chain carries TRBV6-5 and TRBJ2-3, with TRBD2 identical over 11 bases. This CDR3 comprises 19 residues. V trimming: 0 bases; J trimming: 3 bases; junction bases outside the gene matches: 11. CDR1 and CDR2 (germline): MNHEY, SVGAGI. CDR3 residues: CASSYSHQGLAETTDTQYF. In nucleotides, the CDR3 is TGTGCCAGCAGTTACTCGCACCAGGGACTAGCGGAGACTACAGATACGCAGTATTTT.

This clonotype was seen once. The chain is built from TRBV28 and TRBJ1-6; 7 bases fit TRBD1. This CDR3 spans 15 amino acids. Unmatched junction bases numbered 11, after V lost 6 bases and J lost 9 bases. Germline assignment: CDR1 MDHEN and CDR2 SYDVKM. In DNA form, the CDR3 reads TGTGCCAGCAGATACCACAGGGGTCCAGTTTCACCCCTCCACTTT. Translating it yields CASRYHRGPVSPLHF.